This TCR beta chain appears in the sequencing data of a study of blood T cell repertoires in COVID-19. Method: immunoSEQ multiplex PCR; TCRdb's copy keeps in-frame clones and lacks some. The data contain under 350,000 clones, 80% to 90% of them seen just once; the ten biggest clones take up approximately 4.6%. Per germline, CDR1 KGHDR and CDR2 SFDVKD. This CDR3 region has 13 residues. Trimming pared 10 bases from V and 2 bases from J, leaving 14 bases between. Assignment of participants to cohorts was predicated upon participant-reported clinical history. The sample consisted of PBMCs or T cells enriched from blood (not recorded which). This TCR came from a woman aged 35 to 49 with acute COVID-19. V usage is TRBV24-1 and J usage is TRBJ2-7; TRBD1 might be the D (6 bases). The DNA of the CDR3 is TGTGCCACAGAGGACAGTTTCACCTACGAGCAGTACTTC. Protein sequence: CATEDSFTYEQYF.